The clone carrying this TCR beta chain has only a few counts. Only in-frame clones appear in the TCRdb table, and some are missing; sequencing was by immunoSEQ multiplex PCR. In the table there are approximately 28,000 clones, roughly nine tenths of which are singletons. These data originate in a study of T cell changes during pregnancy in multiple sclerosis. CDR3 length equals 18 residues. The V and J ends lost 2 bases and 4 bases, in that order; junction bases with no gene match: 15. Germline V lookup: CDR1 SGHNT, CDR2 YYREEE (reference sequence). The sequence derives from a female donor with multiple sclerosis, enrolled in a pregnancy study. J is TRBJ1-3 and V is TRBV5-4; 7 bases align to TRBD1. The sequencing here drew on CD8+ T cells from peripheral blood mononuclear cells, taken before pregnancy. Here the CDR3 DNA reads TGTGCCAGCAGCTTCAACGGCCAACAGGGGACGAGAGGAAACACCATATATTTT. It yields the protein CASSFNGQQGTRGNTIYF.